The 27 T cell receptor beta chains in this list originate from one sample, sequenced in a study of T cells after yellow fever vaccination. TCRdb fed the 5' RACE reads into MiXCR, producing one record per CDR3 protein. This sample yields a few hundred thousand distinct CDR3 sequences, of which under 15% are seen a single time; roughly 3% belongs to the top ten. Sequenced material: CD4+ T cells sorted from PBMCs, taken 15 days after the yellow fever booster vaccination. These receptor sequences come from a man aged 18 to 29 who received the YFV17D yellow fever vaccine.

The chain uses TRBV4-1 and TRBJ1-2, with unresolved D. CDR1 and CDR2 from the germline V gene are MGHRA and YSYEKL. Trimming stripped 0 bases from V and 0 bases from J, with 11 bases between. This CDR3 is built from 16 residues. Here the CDR3 reads CASSQDIATPNYGYTF. DNA for the CDR3: TGCGCCAGCAGCCAAGATATTGCAACACCTAACTATGGCTACACCTTC.

This chain links TRBV3-1 with TRBJ1-5; D call uncertain. This CDR3 region has 14 residues. Germline V gives CDR1 LGHDT, CDR2 YNNKEL (reference sequence). V lost 1 base, J lost 4 bases, and 8 bases lay in between. The CDR3: CASSQAGYNQPQHF. The CDR3 DNA reads TGTGCCAGCAGCCAAGCGGGGTATAATCAGCCCCAGCATTTT.

This chain uses TRBV30 with TRBJ1-5; D uncertain. V gave up 0 bases and J gave up 5 bases, with 5 bases separating them. Germline assignment: CDR1 GTSNPN and CDR2 SVGIG (reference sequence). The CDR3 spans 12 residues. The CDR3 DNA sequence: TGTGCCTGGAGTGTACTGGATCAGCCCCAGCATTTT. Translation: CAWSVLDQPQHF.

This clonotype has a count of ten or more. The chain employs TRBV4-3 and TRBJ1-6; no reliable D call. This CDR3 has 13 residues. From germline, CDR1 is LGHNA and CDR2 YSLEER. V was pared by 0 bases and J by 9 bases, with 6 bases between. DNA of the CDR3: TGCGCCAGCAGCCAAGATCTATTTTCACCCCTCCACTTT. Residues: CASSQDLFSPLHF.

The chain carries TRBV24-1 and TRBJ1-5, with TRBD1 matching 8 bases. The germline V gene encodes CDR1 KGHDR and CDR2 SFDVKD. CDR3 length: 19 amino acids. Trimming removed 6 bases from V and 5 bases from J; junction bases left unmatched: 20. This CDR3 is CATSWDRTGVSQGDQPQHF. CDR3 coding DNA: TGTGCCACCAGTTGGGACAGGACGGGGGTGAGTCAAGGGGATCAGCCCCAGCATTTT.

The rearrangement links TRBV5-1 to TRBJ2-7, with D possibly TRBD1 on 5 matching bases. V shed 1 base and J shed 3 bases, with 8 bases lying between them. Germline V gene lookup returns CDR1 SGHRS and CDR2 YFSETQ. CDR3 length: 13 amino acids. The CDR3: CASSLQGFYEQYF. As DNA, the CDR3 is TGCGCCAGCAGCTTGCAGGGATTCTACGAGCAGTACTTC.

This clonotype was picked up a small number of times. V usage is TRBV4-3 and J usage is TRBJ2-6; a weak D match, TRBD2 (6 bases). The CDR3 is made up of 16 amino acids. Deletions cut 1 base from V and 3 bases from J, with 10 bases between. Germline V gene data show CDR1 as LGHNA and CDR2 as YSLEER. CDR3 region: CASSQGSGVGANVLTF. The DNA of the CDR3 is TGCGCCAGCAGCCAAGGTTCGGGGGTTGGGGCCAACGTCCTGACTTTC.

This clonotype was observed a handful of times. The genes are TRBV7-6 and TRBJ2-2, with a possible D match to TRBD2 (5 bases). The CDR3 runs 14 residues. Per germline, CDR1 SGHVS and CDR2 FNYEAQ. V shed 4 bases and J shed 4 bases, with 10 bases lying between them. The DNA of the CDR3 is TGTGCCAGCAGCTACCCGGGGAGCACCGGGGAGCTGTTTTTT. Translation gives CASSYPGSTGELFF.

This clonotype was seen a handful of times. V gene TRBV7-6 combines with J gene TRBJ2-3; a possible D gene is TRBD1 (5 bases). CDR1 and CDR2 from the germline V gene are SGHVS and FNYEAQ. Trimming took 1 base from V and 11 from J, leaving 19 bases between them. CDR3 size: 15 residues. CDR3 in DNA: TGTGCCAGCAGCTTAGTGTGGGCTAACCAAGGGGAGCAGTATTTT. Amino acid sequence: CASSLVWANQGEQYF.

This clonotype was found many times. V gene TRBV6-2 or TRBV6-3 combines with J gene TRBJ2-7, with no clear D. This CDR3 contains 12 residues. The germline V gene has CDR1 MNHEY and CDR2 SVGEGT. V was shortened by 5 bases and J by 1 base, with 6 bases between the two germline ends. The chain's CDR3 is CASSESSYEQYF. CDR3 nucleotide sequence: TGTGCCAGCAGTGAAAGTTCCTACGAGCAGTACTTC.

This clonotype was seen a handful of times. The V call is TRBV10-3, the J call TRBJ2-5; either TRBD1 or TRBD2 may supply D (5 bases each). The CDR3 consists of 15 residues. The germline V gene encodes CDR1 ENHRY and CDR2 SYGVKD. The V and J ends lost 2 bases and 1 base respectively, with 11 bases between them. In nucleotides, the CDR3 is TGTGCCATCAGTGAGACAGCCGGGGCCCAAGAGACCCAGTACTTC. Protein: CAISETAGAQETQYF.

This clonotype has only a few counts. The chain employs TRBV11-2 and TRBJ2-4, with D possibly TRBD2 on 6 matching bases. This CDR3 comprises 13 residues. V gave up 5 bases and J gave up 9 bases, with 14 bases separating them. Germline CDR1 SGHAT, CDR2 FQNNGV. Here the CDR3 reads CASSPLEGGIQYF. CDR3 coding DNA: TGTGCCAGCAGCCCCTTGGAGGGTGGCATTCAGTACTTC.

This clonotype has a handful of counts. The rearrangement uses TRBV7-9 and TRBJ1-2; D perhaps matches TRBD1 (6 bases). Germline V gene data show CDR1 as SEHNR and CDR2 as FQNEAQ (reference sequence). Trimming removed 4 bases from V and 7 bases from J, with 10 bases in between. The CDR3 runs 12 residues. CDR3 sequence (DNA): TGTGCCAGCAGCTCGGGGGCGAGTGGCTACACCTTC. It yields the protein CASSSGASGYTF.

This chain joins TRBV4-1 and TRBJ1-2; possible D gene TRBD1, 5 bases. The V end lost 1 base, the J end lost 4 bases, and 10 bases lay between the germline ends. This CDR3 region has 14 residues. Germline values: CDR1 MGHRA, CDR2 YSYEKL. CDR3 DNA: TGCGCCAGCAGCCAAGCTGGGGGAGTCTATGGCTACACCTTC. Protein: CASSQAGGVYGYTF.

This clonotype was observed a handful of times. This chain links TRBV7-9 with TRBJ1-2, with a weak D call TRBD1 (5 bases). Germline lookup yields CDR1 SEHNR and CDR2 FQNEAQ (reference sequence). The CDR3 loop spans 16 amino acids. V was clipped by 6 bases and J by 4 bases, with 21 bases between them. This CDR3 is CASRPTAGRVLYGYTF. CDR3 DNA sequence: TGTGCCAGCAGACCCACGGCGGGACGGGTGCTCTATGGCTACACCTTC.

This clonotype was found a few times. The chain has TRBV12-3 or TRBV12-4 and TRBJ2-2, with 7 bases matching TRBD2. The CDR3 has 15 residues. Trimming took 3 bases from V and 5 from J; bases not matched to a gene: 6. For the CDR3, the DNA is TGTGCCAGCAGTTTCCGGGAGGCCTGGACCGGGGAGCTGTTTTTT. Protein sequence: CASSFREAWTGELFF.

J is TRBJ1-1 and V is TRBV5-1; TRBD1 agrees at 7 bases. The J segment lost 4 bases and the V segment lost 4 bases, leaving 4 bases of the junction unmatched. The CDR3 spans 13 residues. Germline V gene lookup returns CDR1 SGHRS and CDR2 YFSETQ. The CDR3 here is CASSPQGFTEAFF. CDR3 DNA: TGCGCCAGCAGCCCACAGGGGTTCACTGAAGCTTTCTTT.

The V and J genes are TRBV6-5 and TRBJ2-2, with a weak D call TRBD2 (5 bases). The V end lost 8 bases, the J end lost 6 bases, and 10 bases lay between the germline ends. Germline V gene lookup returns CDR1 MNHEY and CDR2 SVGAGI. The CDR3 is 12 residues long. The CDR3 DNA is TGTGCCAGCCCCGAGAGGGCCGGGGAGCTGTTTTTT. It is translated as CASPERAGELFF.

This clonotype has just a few counts. The V call is TRBV7-2, the J call TRBJ2-7, with D uncertain. The CDR3 contains 17 residues. Germline lookup yields CDR1 SGHTA and CDR2 FQGNSA. The V gene lost 6 bases and the J gene lost 5 bases, with 26 bases spanning the gap. CDR3 in amino acids: CASSSLHLGRKGDEQYF. As DNA, the CDR3 is TGTGCCAGCAGTTCCCTTCACCTCGGACGGAAAGGCGACGAGCAGTACTTC. The full variable domain, rest sourced from reference TRBV7-2 and TRBJ2-7, is GAGVSQSPSNKVTEKGKDVELRCDPISGHTALYWYRQSLGQGLEFLIYFQGNSAPDKSGLPSDRFSAERTGGSVSTLTIQRTQQEDSAVYLCASSSLHLGRKGDEQYFGPGTRLTVT.

This clonotype was detected only a few times. This CDR3 reads CASSRGLEKNIQYF. The DNA for the CDR3 is TGTGCCAGTAGTAGGGGACTAGAGAAAAACATTCAGTACTTC. This chain uses TRBV19 with TRBJ2-4, with 8 nucleotides matching TRBD2. Germline V gives CDR1 LNHDA, CDR2 SQIVND (reference sequence). CDR3 length: 14 residues. Trimming removed 4 bases from V and 4 bases from J; junction bases left unmatched: 3.

This clonotype was observed at least ten times. This chain links TRBV27 with TRBJ1-1, with a tentative D call TRBD1 (5 bases). CDR3 size: 15 residues. The germline CDR1 and CDR2 sequences are MNHEY and SMNVEV (reference sequence). The V end was cut by 4 bases, the J end by 3 bases, with 15 bases between. CDR3 loop: CASSSPGAGHTEAFF. The CDR3 DNA is TGTGCCAGCAGTTCCCCCGGGGCAGGGCACACTGAAGCTTTCTTT.

As for this clonotype: A much larger clone sits a single nucleotide away, making a read error possible. The V gene is TRBV2, the J gene TRBJ2-3, with D uncertain. The length of the CDR3 is 17 residues. Trimming shortened V by 5 bases and J by 0 bases, and 18 bases separated the two germline ends. Germline assignment: CDR1 SNHLY and CDR2 FYNNEI. CDR3 sequence: CASSPYIEVLSTDTQYF. The CDR3 DNA follows: TGTGCCAGCAGTCCCTATATCGAAGTATTGAGCACAGATACGCAGTATTTT.

This clonotype was recorded a few times. V and J are TRBV30 and TRBJ2-3, with a weak D call TRBD1 (6 bases). The CDR3 totals 13 residues. The germline V and J ends were trimmed by 5 bases and 4 bases, with 13 bases remaining between them. Germline CDR1 is GTSNPN and CDR2 is SVGIG (reference sequence). CDR3 sequence reads: CAWRLRQADTQYF. CDR3 sequence (DNA): TGTGCCTGGCGGCTAAGACAGGCAGATACGCAGTATTTT.

This clonotype was seen ten or more times. This sequence joins TRBV12-3 or TRBV12-4 and TRBJ1-2, with 8 positions matching TRBD1. This CDR3 has 14 residues. The V and J ends lost 5 bases and 4 bases, in that order; junction bases with no gene match: 6. The CDR3 loop is CASSADRATYGYTF. The DNA for the CDR3 is TGTGCCAGCAGTGCGGACAGGGCGACCTATGGCTACACCTTC.

This clonotype was observed a handful of times. V usage is TRBV5-1 and J usage is TRBJ2-5; the D gene could be TRBD1 or TRBD2 (5 bases each). The CDR3 loop spans 14 amino acids. Per germline, CDR1 SGHRS and CDR2 YFSETQ. Trimming left V 1 base short and J 5 bases short, with 12 bases between. This CDR3 reads CASSLSGTVETQYF. The DNA for the CDR3 is TGCGCCAGCAGCTTGTCCGGGACCGTCGAGACCCAGTACTTC.

The J gene is TRBJ1-6, the V gene TRBV20-1, with D unclear. This CDR3 spans 14 amino acids. V lost 4 bases and J 0 bases, leaving 7 bases between the germline ends. CDR1 and CDR2 from the germline V gene are DFQATT and SNEGSKA (reference sequence). Here the CDR3 DNA reads TGCAGTGCTACAGGAAGCTCCTATAATTCACCCCTCCACTTT. Translation gives CSATGSSYNSPLHF.

A note on this clonotype: A much larger clonotype is one base distant, so this may be a read error. The chain is built from TRBV24-1 and TRBJ1-1; D gene uncertain. The CDR3 consists of 11 residues. Germline-derived CDR1 and CDR2 are KGHDR and SFDVKD. DNA of the CDR3: TGTGCCACCTGTGATGGAGTGGAAGCTTTCTTT. Protein product: CATCDGVEAFF.